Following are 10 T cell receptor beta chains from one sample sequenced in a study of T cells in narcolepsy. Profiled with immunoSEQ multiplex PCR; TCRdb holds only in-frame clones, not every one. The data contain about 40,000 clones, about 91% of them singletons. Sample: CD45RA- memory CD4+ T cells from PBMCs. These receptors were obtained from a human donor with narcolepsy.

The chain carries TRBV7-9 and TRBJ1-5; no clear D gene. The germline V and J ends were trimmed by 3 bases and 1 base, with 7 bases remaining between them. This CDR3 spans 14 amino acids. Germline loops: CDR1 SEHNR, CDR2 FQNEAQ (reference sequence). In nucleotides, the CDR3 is TGTGCCAGCAGCTTGGAAGGGAGCAATCAGCCCCAGCATTTT. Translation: CASSLEGSNQPQHF.

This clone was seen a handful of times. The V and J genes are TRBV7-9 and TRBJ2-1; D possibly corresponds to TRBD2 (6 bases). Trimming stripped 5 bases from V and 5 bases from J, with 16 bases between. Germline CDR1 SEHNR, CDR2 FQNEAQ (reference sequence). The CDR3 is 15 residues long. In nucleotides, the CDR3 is TGTGCCAGCAGCCACCTGGGGCGGGGCAACAATGAGCAGTTCTTC. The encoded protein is CASSHLGRGNNEQFF.

CDR3 amino acids: CASSLEGQALYGYTF. The CDR3, as DNA: TGTGCCAGCAGCTTAGAGGGACAGGCACTTTATGGCTACACCTTC. The rearrangement links TRBV11-2 to TRBJ1-2, with 8 bases fitting TRBD1. This CDR3 contains 15 residues. CDR1 and CDR2 (germline): SGHAT, FQNNGV. The V and J ends lost 0 bases and 5 bases, in that order; junction bases with no gene match: 5.

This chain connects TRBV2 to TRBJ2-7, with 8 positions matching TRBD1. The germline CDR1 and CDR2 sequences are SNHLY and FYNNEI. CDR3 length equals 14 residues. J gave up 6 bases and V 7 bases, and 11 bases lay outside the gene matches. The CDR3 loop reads CASTRTGLGSEQYF. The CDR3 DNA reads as TGTGCCAGCACCAGGACAGGGTTAGGTAGCGAGCAGTACTTC.

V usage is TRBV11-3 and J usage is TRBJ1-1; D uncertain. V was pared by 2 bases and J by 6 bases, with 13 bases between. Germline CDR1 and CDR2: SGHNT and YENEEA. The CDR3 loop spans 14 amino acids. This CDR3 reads CASSLRSAGSEAFF. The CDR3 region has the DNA TGTGCCAGCAGCTTAAGATCGGCTGGGTCTGAAGCTTTCTTT.

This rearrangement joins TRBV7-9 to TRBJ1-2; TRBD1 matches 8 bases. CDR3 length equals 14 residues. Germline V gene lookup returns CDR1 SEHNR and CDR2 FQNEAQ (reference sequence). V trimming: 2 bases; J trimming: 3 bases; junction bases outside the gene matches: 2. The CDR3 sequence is CASSLQGAHYGYTF. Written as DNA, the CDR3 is TGTGCCAGCAGCTTACAGGGGGCTCACTATGGCTACACCTTC.

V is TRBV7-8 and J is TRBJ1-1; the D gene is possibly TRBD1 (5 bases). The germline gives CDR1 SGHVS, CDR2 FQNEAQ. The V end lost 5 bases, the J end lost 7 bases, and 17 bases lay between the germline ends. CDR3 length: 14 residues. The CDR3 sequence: CASSAGPSRGEAFF. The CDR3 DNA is TGTGCCAGCAGCGCGGGCCCTTCGAGGGGTGAAGCTTTCTTT.

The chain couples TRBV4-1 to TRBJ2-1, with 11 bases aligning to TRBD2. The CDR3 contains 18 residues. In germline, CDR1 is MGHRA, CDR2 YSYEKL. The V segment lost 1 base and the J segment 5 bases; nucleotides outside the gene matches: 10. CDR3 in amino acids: CASSQAGTSGLADNEQFF. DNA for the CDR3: TGCGCCAGCAGCCAAGCAGGGACGTCGGGACTAGCGGACAATGAGCAGTTCTTC.

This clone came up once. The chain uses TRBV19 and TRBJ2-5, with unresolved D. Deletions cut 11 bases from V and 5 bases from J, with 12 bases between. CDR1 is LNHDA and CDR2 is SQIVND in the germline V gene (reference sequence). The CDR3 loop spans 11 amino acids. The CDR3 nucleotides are TGTGCCTGTCGTGTGGGGGAGACCCAGTACTTC. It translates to CACRVGETQYF.

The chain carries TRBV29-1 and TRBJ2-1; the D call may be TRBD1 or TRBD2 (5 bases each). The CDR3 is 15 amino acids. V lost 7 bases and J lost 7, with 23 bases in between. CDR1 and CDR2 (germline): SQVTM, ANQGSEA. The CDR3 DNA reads TGCAGCGGGCGGGCAGGACACGGAACGGCTAATGAGCAGTTCTTC. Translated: CSGRAGHGTANEQFF.